This T cell receptor (beta chain) was obtained from a study of post-analysis software for immune sequencing data. Unique molecular identifiers tagged the TCR beta cDNA libraries. TCRdb fed the PCR reads into MiXCR, producing one record per CDR3 protein. The sample consists of 450,000 to 650,000 distinct CDR3 sequences, roughly 40% of them appearing once. What was sequenced was blood. The receptor was isolated from a girl aged 5-17 years with multiple sclerosis.

The DNA for the CDR3 is TGCGCCAGCAGCCAAGGGCGTAGGAGTAGCGTGGATACGCAGTATTTT. It codes for CASSQGRRSSVDTQYF. This chain connects TRBV4-1 to TRBJ2-3, with a possible D match to TRBD2 (5 bases). Trimming took 1 base from V and 6 from J, leaving 17 bases between them. CDR3 length equals 16 residues. Per the germline V gene, CDR1 is MGHRA and CDR2 is YSYEKL.